This T cell receptor (beta chain) was captured in a study of response to subunit inactivated influenza vaccine. A remark on this clonotype: Its antigen is unknown.

Overall study findings and caveats: Only a handful of new T cells, the authors suggested, are recruited with each seasonal influenza vaccination.

Germline CDR1 and CDR2: SGHTA and FQGNSA. Losses at the gene ends were 5 bases for V and 4 bases for J; bases not matched to a gene: 8. The CDR3 runs 14 residues. TCRdb called the RT-PCR reads again in MiXCR, with one record for every CDR3 protein. This sample has around 160,000 distinct CDR3 sequences, with approximately 11% found just once. The clonotype was recovered from a man aged 50-59 years who received an inactivated influenza vaccine. The sample in question was non-naive T cells sorted from PBMCs, obtained 40 to 50 days after vaccination. This chain connects TRBV7-2 to TRBJ2-7, with 7 bases identical to TRBD2. In DNA, the CDR3 is TGTGCCAGCAGCCACGGCGGGAGTAATTACGAGCAGTACTTC. Residues: CASSHGGSNYEQYF.